One sample yielded the 4 T cell receptor beta chains listed below, sequenced in a study of blood T cells in healthy people across ages. Together with a sample-barcoded 5' primer, a J-beta primer mix was included in a second PCR lasting about 7 to 11 cycles. TCRdb re-called the 5' RACE reads with MiXCR, one entry per CDR3 protein. The sample lists more than 1,400,000 distinct CDR3 sequences; 35% to 45% were seen once. The sequencing input was blood. The receptors were sampled from a woman younger than 35 in good health.

The V gene is TRBV4-2, the J gene TRBJ2-3, with D perhaps TRBD2 (5 bases). This CDR3 has 15 residues. Looked up from germline, CDR1 is LGHNA and CDR2 is YNFKEQ. Trimming removed 2 bases from V and 2 bases from J, with 11 bases in between. As DNA, the CDR3 is TGTGCCAGCAGCCAAACAGCGGCACTCACAGATACGCAGTATTTT. This translates into CASSQTAALTDTQYF.

This rearrangement joins TRBV12-3 or TRBV12-4 to TRBJ2-3; D gene unclear. This CDR3 is built from 14 residues. V lost 3 bases and J lost 2, with 9 bases in between. This CDR3 is CASSFSSVTDTQYF. Written as DNA, the CDR3 is TGTGCCAGCAGTTTTAGTTCAGTCACAGATACGCAGTATTTT.

This clonotype has only one observation. This may be a read error, as it is one base from a much larger clone. The chain combines TRBV5-1 with TRBJ2-7; D is possibly TRBD1 or TRBD2 (5 bases each). This CDR3 is built from 14 residues. Germline V CDR1 and CDR2: SGHRS, YFSETQ. The DNA for the CDR3 is TGCGCCAACAGCCCGGGACCTCTAACGTACGAGCAGTACTTC. Its protein product is CANSPGPLTYEQYF.

A few counts support this clonotype. The J gene is TRBJ1-5, the V gene TRBV27; a weak D match, TRBD1 (6 bases). V was cut by 7 bases and J by 6 bases, with 13 bases left in between. Germline lookup yields CDR1 MNHEY and CDR2 SMNVEV (reference sequence). The CDR3 covers 13 residues. CDR3 nucleotide sequence: TGTGCCAGCACCTCCAGGGGCGGTCAGCCCCAGCATTTT. The encoded protein is CASTSRGGQPQHF.